The 23 T cell receptor beta chains given below trace back to one sample, sequenced in a study of control samples from healthy donors and cancer patients. Clones were sequenced by immunoSEQ multiplex PCR, and TCRdb holds only the in-frame ones, with some missing. Among roughly 190,000 clones listed, 91% were seen once. Material for sequencing was blood. Receptors originate from a woman aged 30 to 39 in good health.

The rearrangement joins TRBV25-1 to TRBJ2-7; D remains ambiguous. Trimming left V 3 bases short and J 0 bases short, with 9 bases between. CDR3 length equals 14 residues. The germline CDR1 and CDR2 sequences are MGHDK and SYGVNS. DNA for the CDR3: TGTGCCAGCAGTGATACCCCGGGCTCCTACGAGCAGTACTTC. Its translation is CASSDTPGSYEQYF.

V is TRBV6-6 and J is TRBJ1-2; 11 nucleotides align to TRBD1. This CDR3 has 13 amino acids. V lost 6 bases to trimming and J lost 8 bases; unmatched junction nucleotides: 5. CDR1 is MNHNY and CDR2 is SVGAGI in the germline V gene (reference sequence). The CDR3 protein is CASSPGQGVGYTF. Written as DNA, the CDR3 is TGTGCCAGCAGCCCGGGACAGGGGGTAGGCTACACCTTC.

This chain joins TRBV10-2 and TRBJ2-3; D not certain. Per germline, CDR1 WSHSY and CDR2 SAAADI. This CDR3 region has 12 residues. The V end lost 1 base, the J end lost 5 bases, and 4 bases lay between the germline ends. CDR3 DNA: TGCGCCAGCAGTGAGTTAGGAGATACGCAGTATTTT. Residues: CASSELGDTQYF.

The chain joins TRBV19 to TRBJ1-1, with D uncertain. V lost 0 bases and J lost 8, with 7 bases in between. Germline CDR1 LNHDA, CDR2 SQIVND (reference sequence). There are 12 residues in the CDR3. The CDR3 region has the DNA TGTGCCAGTAGTATAGATCTCAGGGAAGCTTTCTTT. This gives the protein CASSIDLREAFF.

The V gene is TRBV21-1, the J gene TRBJ1-1. TRBV21-1 is listed as a pseudogene. The CDR3 contains 15 residues. CDR3 amino acids: CASSIGLTPNTEAFF. The CDR3 DNA is TGTGCCAGCAGTATTGGTCTCACCCCGAACACTGAAGCTTTCTTT.

The chain links TRBV24-1 to TRBJ1-2, with D unresolved. Deletions cut 6 bases from V and 2 bases from J, with 9 bases between. The CDR3 covers 13 residues. Germline loops: CDR1 KGHDR, CDR2 SFDVKD. The CDR3 DNA reads as TGTGCCACCAGTCGGGGTACGAACTATGGCTACACCTTC. Protein: CATSRGTNYGYTF.

The CDR3 DNA sequence: TGTGCCAGCAGAAAACAGGGGGCAAACAATCAGCCCCAGCATTTT. Protein sequence: CASRKQGANNQPQHF. This chain connects TRBV2 to TRBJ1-5; 9 positions match TRBD1. CDR3 size: 15 residues. V lost 6 bases and J lost 3; bases outside the gene matches: 6. In germline, CDR1 is SNHLY, CDR2 FYNNEI. Drawing the rest from reference TRBV2 and TRBJ1-5, the complete variable domain is EPEVTQTPSHQVTQMGQEVILRCVPISNHLYFYWYRQILGQKVEFLVSFYNNEISEKSEIFDDQFSVERPDGSNFTLKIRSTKLEDSAMYFCASRKQGANNQPQHFGDGTRLSIL.

CDR3 amino acids: CASSQDLSGTGANVLTF. As DNA, the CDR3 is TGTGCCAGCAGCCAAGATTTGTCAGGGACTGGGGCCAACGTCCTGACTTTC. The chain has TRBV4-2 and TRBJ2-6, with D tentatively TRBD1 (5 bases). The CDR3 has 17 amino acids. V dropped 0 bases and J dropped 2 bases, with 11 bases sitting between them. Germline CDR1 LGHNA, CDR2 YNFKEQ.

The chain links TRBV4-2 to TRBJ2-1, with TRBD2 matching 12 bases. The CDR3 runs 15 residues. The germline V gene has CDR1 LGHNA and CDR2 YNFKEQ. V trimming: 4 bases; J trimming: 8 bases; junction bases outside the gene matches: 6. The CDR3 bases are TGTGCCAGCAGCCGGACTAGCGGGACTTTAGATGAGCAGTTCTTC. This codes for CASSRTSGTLDEQFF.

The chain is built from TRBV7-3 and TRBJ2-1; TRBD2 agrees at 14 bases. This CDR3 contains 17 residues. CDR1 and CDR2 (germline): SGHTA, FQGTGA. J lost 1 base, V lost 4 bases, and 3 bases had no gene match. CDR3 sequence reads: CASSSGLAGESYNEQFF. CDR3 nucleotides: TGTGCCAGCAGCTCGGGACTAGCGGGGGAGTCCTACAATGAGCAGTTCTTC.

The V gene is TRBV2, the J gene TRBJ1-3; D is unresolved. V lost 6 bases, J lost 4 bases, and 13 bases lay in between. Germline lookup yields CDR1 SNHLY and CDR2 FYNNEI. The CDR3 extends over 14 amino acids. This CDR3 reads CASRRLGNGNTIYF. As DNA, the CDR3 is TGTGCCAGCAGGCGTCTGGGGAACGGAAACACCATATATTTT. Full variable domain (rest looked up from reference TRBV2 and TRBJ1-3): EPEVTQTPSHQVTQMGQEVILRCVPISNHLYFYWYRQILGQKVEFLVSFYNNEISEKSEIFDDQFSVERPDGSNFTLKIRSTKLEDSAMYFCASRRLGNGNTIYFGEGSWLTVV.

The V and J genes are TRBV6-6 and TRBJ2-1, with TRBD2 matching over 7 bases. V shed 7 bases and J 3 bases; nucleotides not matched to a gene: 6. The CDR3 loop spans 14 amino acids. Looked up from germline, CDR1 is MNHNY and CDR2 is SVGAGI (reference sequence). The CDR3 reads CASTPSGGYNEQFF. DNA for the CDR3: TGTGCCAGCACCCCTTCGGGAGGCTACAATGAGCAGTTCTTC.

The rearrangement joins TRBV6-6 to TRBJ2-1; unclear D gene. The germline V gene encodes CDR1 MNHNY and CDR2 SVGAGI (reference sequence). The CDR3 has 12 amino acids. V lost 4 bases and J lost 7, with 8 bases in between. CDR3 sequence reads: CASSSVGNEQFF. CDR3 nucleotides: TGTGCCAGCAGTTCTGTTGGGAATGAGCAGTTCTTC.

This clone was seen a single time. The J gene is TRBJ1-2, the V gene TRBV10-1, with 10 positions matching TRBD1. Germline values: CDR1 WNHNN, CDR2 SYGVQD (reference sequence). The CDR3 consists of 14 residues. After removal of 0 bases from V and 8 bases from J, the junction contained 3 bases not matched to a gene. CDR3 residues: CASSESGQGGGYTF. The DNA for the CDR3 is TGCGCCAGCAGTGAGTCCGGACAGGGGGGGGGCTACACCTTC.

The chain has TRBV3-1 (or the pseudogene TRBV3-2) and TRBJ2-2, with 11 bases aligning to TRBD2. The CDR3 loop spans 17 amino acids. The V segment lost 0 bases and the J segment 5 bases; nucleotides outside the gene matches: 5. The germline gives CDR1 LGHDT, CDR2 YNNKEL (reference sequence). The CDR3 DNA reads TGTGCCAGCAGCCAAGAGATACTAGCGGGAGAAACCGGGGAGCTGTTTTTT. This gives the protein CASSQEILAGETGELFF.

The J gene is TRBJ2-1, the V gene TRBV11-3; D is ambiguous. CDR1 and CDR2 (germline): SGHNT, YENEEA. This CDR3 is 13 amino acids long. V shed 8 bases and J shed 0 bases, with 8 bases lying between them. In DNA, the CDR3 is TGTGCCAGCCTCGATGGCTCCTACAATGAGCAGTTCTTC. It codes for CASLDGSYNEQFF.

The chain uses TRBV16 and TRBJ1-2; 8 bases agree with TRBD1. Trimming at V came to 4 bases and at J to 2 bases, leaving 6 bases not matched to a gene. Germline V lookup: CDR1 KGHSY, CDR2 FQNENV. CDR3 length: 15 amino acids. In nucleotides, the CDR3 is TGTGCCAGCAGCCCTTTGGGACAGGAGAACTATGGCTACACCTTC. This codes for CASSPLGQENYGYTF.

The chain uses TRBV10-3 and TRBJ1-4; TRBD1 aligns across 7 bases. Germline trimming cut 6 bases from V and 7 bases from J; bases unmatched to any gene: 5. The CDR3 length is 13 residues. Germline V gene sequence: CDR1 ENHRY, CDR2 SYGVKD. DNA for the CDR3: TGTGCCATCAGCCGGGACAGCAGTGAAAAACTGTTTTTT. Translation: CAISRDSSEKLFF.

The CDR3 DNA sequence: TGTGCCAGCTCACCACGGTCAGGTCGAGGGGATGAAAAACTGTTTTTT. Protein: CASSPRSGRGDEKLFF. The chain combines TRBV18 with TRBJ1-4, with a possible D match to TRBD1 (5 bases). Between the trimmed V and J ends, which lost 1 base and 6 bases, there was a span of 15 bases. The CDR3 runs to 16 residues. Germline lookup yields CDR1 KGHSH and CDR2 LQKENI.

As to this clone: Germline is not matched at one junction end, which may reflect a read error. The genes are TRBV28 and TRBJ2-1, with TRBD2 matching 7 bases. The CDR3 runs to 12 residues. Per germline, CDR1 MDHEN and CDR2 SYDVKM. This CDR3 is CTSSFRDYGQFF. The CDR3 region has the DNA TGTACCAGCAGTTTTAGGGACTATGGGCAGTTCTTC.

CDR3 DNA: TGTGCCAGCAGTAACAGGGCCTACAATGAGCAGTTCTTC. This encodes CASSNRAYNEQFF. This chain uses TRBV12-3 or TRBV12-4 with TRBJ2-1; possible D gene TRBD1, 6 bases. V was trimmed by 5 bases and J by 2 bases, leaving 7 bases between them. The CDR3 length is 13 residues.

The J gene is TRBJ2-3, the V gene TRBV5-1; D could derive from TRBD1 or TRBD2 (5 bases each). This CDR3 spans 13 amino acids. The V gene's germline CDR1 is SGHRS and CDR2 YFSETQ. Trimming stripped 2 bases from V and 5 bases from J, with 9 bases between. DNA of the CDR3: TGCGCCAGCAGCTTACGGGGCGGAGATACGCAGTATTTT. Translated: CASSLRGGDTQYF.

The chain has TRBV7-2 and TRBJ2-2, with TRBD1 matching 8 bases. The V gene's germline CDR1 is SGHTA and CDR2 FQGNSA. This CDR3 is built from 15 residues. V was pared by 2 bases and J by 6 bases, with 5 bases of the junction left unmatched. CDR3 nucleotide sequence: TGTGCCAGCAGCTTACGCCAGGGGGCGGCCGGGGAGCTGTTTTTT. This translates into CASSLRQGAAGELFF.